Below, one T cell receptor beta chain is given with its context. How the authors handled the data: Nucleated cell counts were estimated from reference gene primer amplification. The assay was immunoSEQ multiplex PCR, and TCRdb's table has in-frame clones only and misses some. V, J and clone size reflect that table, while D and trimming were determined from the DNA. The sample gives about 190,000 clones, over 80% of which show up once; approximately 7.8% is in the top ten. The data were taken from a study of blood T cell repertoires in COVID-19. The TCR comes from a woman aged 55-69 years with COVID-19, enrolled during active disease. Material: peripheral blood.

In DNA form, the CDR3 reads TGTGCCAGCAGTGAATCGACAGGATCGGGTTCACCCCTCCACTTT. Amino acids: CASSESTGSGSPLHF. The chain carries TRBV25-1 and TRBJ1-6; tentatively, D is TRBD1 (6 bases). Trimming shortened V by 1 base and J by 9 bases, and 13 bases separated the two germline ends. The germline gives CDR1 MGHDK, CDR2 SYGVNS. The CDR3 loop spans 15 amino acids. Full variable domain (outside the CDR3, taken from reference TRBV25-1 and TRBJ1-6): EADIYQTPRYLVIGTGKKITLECSQTMGHDKMYWYQQDPGMELHLIHYSYGVNSTEKGDLSSESTVSRIRTEHFPLTLESARPSHTSQYLCASSESTGSGSPLHFGNGTRLTVT.